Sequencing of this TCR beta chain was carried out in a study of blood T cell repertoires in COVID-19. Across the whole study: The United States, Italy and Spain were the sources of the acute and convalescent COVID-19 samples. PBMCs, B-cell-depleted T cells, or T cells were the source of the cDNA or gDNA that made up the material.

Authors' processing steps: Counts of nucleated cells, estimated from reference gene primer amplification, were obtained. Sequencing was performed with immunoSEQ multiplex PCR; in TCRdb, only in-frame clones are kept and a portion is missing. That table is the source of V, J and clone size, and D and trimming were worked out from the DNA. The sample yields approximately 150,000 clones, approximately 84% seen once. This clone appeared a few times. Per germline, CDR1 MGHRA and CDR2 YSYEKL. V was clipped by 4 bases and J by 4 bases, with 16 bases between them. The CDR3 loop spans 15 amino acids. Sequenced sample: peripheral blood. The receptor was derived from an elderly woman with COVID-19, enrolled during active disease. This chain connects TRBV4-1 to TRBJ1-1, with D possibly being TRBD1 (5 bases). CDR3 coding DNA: TGCGCCAGCAGCCTAGAGTGGGGGGGAAGCACTGAAGCTTTCTTT. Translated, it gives CASSLEWGGSTEAFF.